The 2 T cell receptor beta chains below come from one sample, sequenced in a study of T cell responses to AZD1222 COVID-19 vaccine. TCRdb's table, derived via immunoSEQ multiplex PCR, lists solely in-frame clones and lacks some. The table includes 80,000 or so clones, over 75% detected once. The specimen comprised peripheral blood, sampled on day 0 of MenACWY control vaccination. These receptors all stem from an adult in good health.

The chain has TRBV19 and TRBJ2-2; 7 nucleotides agree with TRBD2. Germline trimming cut 7 bases from V and 5 bases from J; bases unmatched to any gene: 10. The CDR3 is 15 residues long. From germline, CDR1 is LNHDA and CDR2 SQIVND (reference sequence). The CDR3 DNA follows: TGTGCCAGTACCTCAGCGGGGCGCGGTACCGGGGAGCTGTTTTTT. Amino acids: CASTSAGRGTGELFF.

This clone was observed a handful of times. The chain uses TRBV5-1 and TRBJ1-1; D gene ambiguous. V was trimmed by 1 base and J by 1 base, leaving 5 bases between them. The CDR3 runs 13 residues. In germline, CDR1 is SGHRS, CDR2 YFSETQ. This chain's CDR3 is CASSLWTNTEAFF. The DNA for the CDR3 is TGCGCCAGCAGCTTGTGGACGAACACTGAAGCTTTCTTT.